This T cell receptor (beta chain) comes out of a study of cytomegalovirus exposure and HLA in healthy donors. General observations from the study: With high specificity and sensitivity, the classifier reportedly diagnosed cytomegalovirus status.

The CDR3 covers 14 residues. The ends lost 3 bases at V and 7 bases at J; junction bases unmatched: 7. Per the germline V gene, CDR1 is MNHNS and CDR2 is SASEGT. Remarks on this clone: The antigen remains undetermined.

TCRdb's table, derived via immunoSEQ multiplex PCR, lists solely in-frame clones and lacks some. The sample holds about 130,000 clones, 80% to 90% seen once. The sequence derives from a young woman in good health and CMV-seronegative. The chain joins TRBV6-1 to TRBJ1-2; 8 nucleotides line up with TRBD1. Sequencing was done on a sample of PBMCs. The chain's CDR3 is CASSDRTGYPGYTF. CDR3 sequence (DNA): TGTGCCAGCAGTGACAGGACAGGGTACCCTGGCTACACCTTC.